The source of this T cell receptor beta chain is a study of control samples from healthy donors and cancer patients. There are 16 residues in the CDR3. J lost 2 bases, V lost 1 base, and 4 bases had no gene match. The V gene's germline CDR1 is SGHTA and CDR2 FQGNSA. Generated by immunoSEQ multiplex PCR, the TCRdb table keeps only in-frame clones and is missing some. In the table there are 100,000 or so clones, about four fifths of which are singletons. This sequence was found in a woman aged 50 to 60 in good health. The specimen sequenced was blood. This chain joins TRBV7-2 and TRBJ2-3; 9 nucleotides line up with TRBD2. CDR3 in DNA: TGTGCCAGCAGCTTAGACCAGCGGGGGGCCACAGATACGCAGTATTTT. Residues: CASSLDQRGATDTQYF.